This T cell receptor (beta chain) was recorded in a study of blood T cell repertoires in COVID-19. The repertoire was sequenced with immunoSEQ multiplex PCR; TCRdb's copy has only in-frame clones and lacks some. The table includes about 310,000 clones, 87% detected once. V was pared by 3 bases and J by 2 bases, with 4 bases between. The length of the CDR3 is 12 residues. The source is a woman in her late teens or twenties who had recovered from COVID-19. The chain uses TRBV12-3 or TRBV12-4 and TRBJ1-1; no definite D call. Sequencing used PBMCs or T cells enriched from blood (not recorded which). CDR3 region: CASSFSNTEAFF. The DNA for the CDR3 is TGTGCCAGCAGTTTCAGTAACACTGAAGCTTTCTTT.